The sequence of this TCR beta chain was determined in a study of T-cell reconstitution after alpha-beta-depleted transplantation in children. Comment on this clonotype: The antigen is unknown.

General study points: One year after transplant, T-cell counts and diversity came mostly from newly produced T cells. It was reported that alpha-beta T cells came from several hundred expanded graft clones (about two months after transplant). Surviving recipient T cells and thymic progenitors accounted for the high day-60 TCRbeta diversity observed in some patients.

The CDR3 covers 15 residues. In germline, CDR1 is MGHDK, CDR2 SYGVNS. Trimming left V 4 bases short and J 6 bases short, with 17 bases between. Researchers prepared the TCRbeta library using unique molecular identifiers, the study reports. Via MiXCR, TCRdb re-called the PCR reads, giving one row per CDR3 protein. The sample holds approximately 430,000 distinct CDR3 sequences; roughly 16% are singletons and the top ten take 25% to 30%. The sample in question was PBMCs, mostly from graft donor cells, obtained 360 days after TCRalphabeta/CD19-depleted stem cell transplant. The genes are TRBV25-1 and TRBJ2-3; a weak D match, TRBD1 (6 bases). This clonotype was sampled from a boy in the first two years of life who had a stem cell transplant for Wiskott-Aldrich syndrome, so the T cells may come from the graft donor. CDR3 amino acids: CASSARQVILDTQYF. The CDR3 nucleotides read TGTGCCAGCAGTGCCAGACAGGTTATCTTGGATACGCAGTATTTT.